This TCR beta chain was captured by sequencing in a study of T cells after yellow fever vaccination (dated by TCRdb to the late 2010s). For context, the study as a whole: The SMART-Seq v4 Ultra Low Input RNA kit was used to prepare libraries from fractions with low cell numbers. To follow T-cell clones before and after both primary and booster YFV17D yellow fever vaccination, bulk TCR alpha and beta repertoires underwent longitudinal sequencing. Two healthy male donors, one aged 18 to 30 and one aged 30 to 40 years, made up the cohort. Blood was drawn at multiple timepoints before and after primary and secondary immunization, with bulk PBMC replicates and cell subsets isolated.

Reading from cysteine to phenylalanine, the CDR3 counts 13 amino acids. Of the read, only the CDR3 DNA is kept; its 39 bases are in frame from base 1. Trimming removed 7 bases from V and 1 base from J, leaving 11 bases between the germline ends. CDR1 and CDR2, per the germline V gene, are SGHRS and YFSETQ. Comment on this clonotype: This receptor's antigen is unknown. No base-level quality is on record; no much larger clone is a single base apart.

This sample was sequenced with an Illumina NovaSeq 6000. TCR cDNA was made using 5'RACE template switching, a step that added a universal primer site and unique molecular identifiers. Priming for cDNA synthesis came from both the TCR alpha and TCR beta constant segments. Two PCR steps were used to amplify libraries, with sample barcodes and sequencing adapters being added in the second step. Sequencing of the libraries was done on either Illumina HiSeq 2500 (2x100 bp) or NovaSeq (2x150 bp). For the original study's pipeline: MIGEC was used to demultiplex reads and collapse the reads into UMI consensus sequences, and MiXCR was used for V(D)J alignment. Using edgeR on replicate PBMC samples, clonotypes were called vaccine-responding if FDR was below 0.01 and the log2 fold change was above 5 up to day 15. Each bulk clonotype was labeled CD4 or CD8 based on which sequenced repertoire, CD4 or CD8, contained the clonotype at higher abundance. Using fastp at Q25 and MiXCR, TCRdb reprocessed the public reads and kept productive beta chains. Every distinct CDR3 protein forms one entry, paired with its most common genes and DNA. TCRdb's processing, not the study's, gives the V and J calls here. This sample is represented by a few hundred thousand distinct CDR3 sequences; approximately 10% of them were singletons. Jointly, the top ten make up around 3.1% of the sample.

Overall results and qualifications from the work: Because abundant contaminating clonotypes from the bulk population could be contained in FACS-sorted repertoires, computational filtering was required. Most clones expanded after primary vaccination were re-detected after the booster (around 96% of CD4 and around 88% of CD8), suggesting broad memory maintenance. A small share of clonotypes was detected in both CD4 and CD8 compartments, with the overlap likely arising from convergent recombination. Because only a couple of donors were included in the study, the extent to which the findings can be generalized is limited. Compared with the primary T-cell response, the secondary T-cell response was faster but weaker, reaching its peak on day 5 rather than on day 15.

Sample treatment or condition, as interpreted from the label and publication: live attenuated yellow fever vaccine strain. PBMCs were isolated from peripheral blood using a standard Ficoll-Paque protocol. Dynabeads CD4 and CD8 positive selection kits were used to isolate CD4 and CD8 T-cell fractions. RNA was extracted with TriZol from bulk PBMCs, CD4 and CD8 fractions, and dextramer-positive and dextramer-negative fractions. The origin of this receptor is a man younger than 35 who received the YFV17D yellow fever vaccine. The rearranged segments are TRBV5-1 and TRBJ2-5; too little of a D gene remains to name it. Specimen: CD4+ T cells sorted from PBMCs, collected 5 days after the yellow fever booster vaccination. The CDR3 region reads CASESGFQETQYF. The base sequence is TGCGCCAGCGAGTCGGGCTTCCAAGAGACCCAGTACTTC.